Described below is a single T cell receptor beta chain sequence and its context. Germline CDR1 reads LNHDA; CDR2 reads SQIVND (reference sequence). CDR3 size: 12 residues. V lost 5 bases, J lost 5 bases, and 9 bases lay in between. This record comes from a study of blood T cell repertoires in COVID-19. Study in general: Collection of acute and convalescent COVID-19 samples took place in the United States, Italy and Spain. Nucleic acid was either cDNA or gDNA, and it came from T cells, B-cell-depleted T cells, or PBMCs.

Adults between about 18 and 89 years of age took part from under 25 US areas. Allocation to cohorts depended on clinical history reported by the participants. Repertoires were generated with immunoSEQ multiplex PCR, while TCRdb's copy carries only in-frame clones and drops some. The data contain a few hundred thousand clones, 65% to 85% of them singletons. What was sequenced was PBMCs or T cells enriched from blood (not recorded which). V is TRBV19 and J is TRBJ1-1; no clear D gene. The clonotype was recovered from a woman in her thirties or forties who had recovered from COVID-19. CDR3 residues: CASSYSVTEAFF. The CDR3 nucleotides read TGTGCCAGTAGTTATAGTGTGACTGAAGCTTTCTTT.